This T cell receptor beta chain was observed in a study of memory CD4+ T cells and cytomegalovirus serostatus (dated by TCRdb to 2018 to 2020). Background on the whole study: The roughly 35 healthy Belgian adults in the cohort included 9 who were CMV seropositive and around 25 who were CMV seronegative. To replicate a published TCR-based CMV serostatus classifier, the study sequenced CD4+ memory TCRbeta repertoires from a Belgian cohort whose cytomegalovirus serostatus was known. The study at large found these results: Among the 150 or so previously reported CMV-associated TCRbeta sequences, approximately 70 showed up in the CD4+ memory repertoires, with each one found in between one and five individuals. The results were interpreted as suggesting that the CMV-associated TCR signature is largely present in the CD4+ memory repertoire. CMV serostatus prediction reached a median bootstrapped AUC of roughly 0.96 with the original framework and just under 0.93 with a US-trained random forest. A median bootstrapped AUC of approximately 0.95 with a 95% CI of 0.76-1.00 was achieved on the Belgian cohort by the original-framework classifier. Unlike the original study, which covered naive and memory CD4+ and CD8+ populations, the Belgian study sequenced only CD4+CD45RO+ memory cells.

The CDR3, from cysteine to phenylalanine, totals 18 residues. Only CDR3 DNA is held: 54 bases, read in frame from base 1. After removal of 5 bases from V and 7 bases from J, the junction retains 18 bases not matched to a gene. As encoded in the germline V gene (reference sequence), CDR1 is MNHEY while CDR2 is SMNVEV. Genomic DNA was extracted from sorted cells with the Quick-DNA Microprep Kit. TCRbeta DNA was amplified with the immunoSEQ hsTCRbeta kit following the manufacturer's protocol. An Illumina MiSeq instrument was used to sequence the TCRbeta libraries. Processing in the source paper ran as follows. Removing out-of-frame sequences left 2,204,828 distinct TCRbeta sequences, an average of around 70,000 per individual. Two values were used to score each individual: the count of around 150 previously reported CMV-associated TCRbeta sequences and the total count of productive distinct TCRbeta sequences. A beta-binomial model was reimplemented in Python, and scikit-learn random forests with default parameters were trained on US cohort data. Classifier performance on the Belgian cohort was summarized as median AUC with percentile confidence intervals calculated over 10,000 bootstrap iterations. This immuneACCESS table, as held by TCRdb, lists in-frame sequences with V and J called but not all clones. Of the missing ones, under half trace to an unresolved V gene in checked studies; the others have no known cause. From that table come the V and J calls and clone size; the DNA was used to work out D and trimming. Within this sample are about 44,000 clones, with less than 85% of them counted one time only. The ten largest clones take up about 2.1% of the sample.

Concerning this clone: The antigen it recognizes is unknown. Per-base quality was not reported, and no clone a single base away is much larger than it.

A FACSAria II was used to sort memory CD4+ T cells, defined as single viable CD3+CD4+CD8-CD45RO+ cells. CMV serostatus was determined with a Roche Elecsys assay detecting serum IgG against CMV pp150, pp28, p38 and p52. Following thawing, total CD4+ T cells were enriched through positive selection using CD4 magnetic microbeads. The samples came from a separate study whose specific focus was interrogating the CD4+ T cell memory repertoire. Following standard operating procedures, peripheral blood mononuclear cells were isolated and cryopreserved, while serum was kept at -80 degrees C. The staining used CD3-PerCP (BW264/56), CD4-APC (RPA-T4), CD45RO-PE (UCHT1) and CD8-Pacific Orange (3B5) antibodies, and Sytox blue was used to exclude non-viable cells.

The receptor was isolated from an adult in good health and CMV-seronegative. The sample taken for sequencing was memory CD4+ T cells from blood. Recombination joined TRBV27 with TRBJ1-2, with 11 bases aligning to TRBD1. The CDR3 reads CASSPWTGGSSGSIGYTF. The nucleotides are TGTGCCAGCAGTCCCTGGACAGGGGGCTCATCGGGATCCATTGGCTACACCTTC.